The sequence of this TCR beta chain was determined in a study of blood T cell repertoires in COVID-19 (dated by TCRdb to 2018 to 2020). As for the study more broadly: Collaborator samples came from the United States, Italy and Spain and covered acute and convalescent phases of COVID-19. A freely available public database, intended as a resource for researchers studying the immune response to SARS-CoV-2, is where the repertoires were released. Samples came from the ongoing ImmuneRACE study (first 160 participants) plus 1,254 subjects from 6 global collaborators. Deeply sampled blood TCRbeta repertoires from subjects exposed to, actively infected with, or recovered from COVID-19 were included in the dataset. HLA class I and class II types, where available, came from metadata supplied by the sample provider rather than from assay-based typing. The material from the prospective study consisted of cDNA or gDNA derived from T cells, B-cell-depleted T cells, or PBMCs. A de-identified subject ID, COVID-19 status, age in years and sex were almost always included in the sample metadata.

The paper as a whole reports these results and caveats: How much clinical and demographic metadata was included differed by source and by participant, and the metadata was provided uncurated.

Each collaborating institution followed its own protocols to collect whole blood in K2EDTA tubes. For TCRbeta analysis, collaborator samples were shipped as frozen whole blood, as isolated PBMCs, or as DNA extracted from either sample type. This clone has just one count. The antigen it binds to is not known. Base qualities are not recorded, but no much larger clone differs from it by a single base. Looking up the germline V gene yields CDR1 SNHLY and CDR2 FYNNEI. The CDR3, cysteine through phenylalanine, is 15 amino acids long. This entry keeps only the CDR3 DNA: 45 bases, framed from base 1. V is cut back by 7 bases and J by 7 bases, with 8 bases in the junction unmatched. TCRbeta CDR3 regions were amplified from genomic DNA using the immunoSEQ Assay, a bias-controlled multiplex PCR. The source study handled its data this way. Within the assay, amplification of reference gene primers was used to estimate how many nucleated cells each sample contained. To quantify the absolute abundance of each unique TCRbeta CDR3 rearrangement, sequence reads were collapsed and filtered. For each sample, productive Simpson clonality was calculated as the square root of Simpson's diversity index across productive rearrangements. Sourced from immuneACCESS, this table was stored by TCRdb with only in-frame sequences that have V and J called. A share of the clones is absent; for the studies checked, an unresolved V gene accounts for under half, and the remainder has no known explanation. The V and J calls and the clone size are those of that table, but D and trimming were determined from the DNA. The sample data list some 280,000 clones, and 75% to 90% of these were observed just once. The ten largest clones represent 3% of the sample.

The TCR was taken from a woman in her twenties or thirties with active or convalescent COVID-19. The chain was built from TRBV2 and TRBJ1-6; 9 bases in the junction line up with TRBD1. The sample was peripheral blood. The nucleotide sequence is TGTGCCAGCATAGGGACAGGGAGGTTGAATTCACCCCTCCACTTT. This sequence encodes CASIGTGRLNSPLHF.